One sample yielded the 20 T cell receptor beta chains listed below, sequenced in a study of T cell responses to AZD1222 COVID-19 vaccine. Sequenced by immunoSEQ multiplex PCR; TCRdb stores in-frame clones only, minus some. The sample contains 150,000 to 200,000 clones, just over 90% of which appear only once. Specimen: peripheral blood, collected 28 days after the second dose of the MenACWY control vaccine. The origin of the receptors is an adult who received the MenACWY meningococcal vaccine as a control.

This clone was seen a single time. The V and J genes are TRBV5-5 and TRBJ2-5; D is unresolved. This CDR3 has 10 amino acids. The V end lost 8 bases, the J end lost 4 bases, and 6 bases lay between the germline ends. Per germline, CDR1 SGHKS and CDR2 YYEKEE (reference sequence). For the CDR3, the DNA is TGTGCCAGTGGGATAGAGACCCAGTACTTC. Its translation: CASGIETQYF.

This chain links TRBV5-1 with TRBJ2-7, with 10 bases identical to TRBD1. Looked up from germline, CDR1 is SGHRS and CDR2 is YFSETQ. The CDR3 is 14 amino acids. J gave up 5 bases and V 2 bases, and 4 bases lay outside the gene matches. The CDR3 DNA reads TGCGCCAGCAGCTTTCGGACAGGGGGAAACGAGCAGTACTTC. Translation: CASSFRTGGNEQYF.

V usage is TRBV6-6 and J usage is TRBJ1-2, with TRBD1 matching over 8 bases. CDR3 length equals 16 residues. Unmatched junction bases numbered 3, after V lost 0 bases and J lost 0 bases. Germline CDR1 reads MNHNY; CDR2 reads SVGAGI (reference sequence). This CDR3 reads CASSYSGTGPNYGYTF. As DNA, the CDR3 is TGTGCCAGCAGTTACTCGGGGACAGGACCTAACTATGGCTACACCTTC.

The chain is built from TRBV12-3 or TRBV12-4 and TRBJ2-5; possible D gene TRBD1, 5 bases. V shed 5 bases and J shed 7 bases, with 14 bases lying between them. The CDR3 has 13 residues. Here the CDR3 DNA reads TGTGCCAGCAGTCCTACCAGGGCCGCGACCCAGTACTTC. It specifies CASSPTRAATQYF.

The rearrangement uses TRBV18 and TRBJ1-1, with D hard to call. CDR1 and CDR2 (germline): KGHSH, LQKENI. V lost 6 bases and J 7 bases, leaving 9 bases between the germline ends. The CDR3 is 11 amino acids. The CDR3 DNA sequence: TGTGCCAGCTCTCTAGGTGATGAAGCTTTCTTT. This sequence encodes CASSLGDEAFF.

This clone was seen only once. The CDR3 protein is CASSETGGGAYF. The CDR3, as DNA: TGTGCCAGCAGTGAAACGGGGGGCGGGGCGTACTTC. The rearrangement links TRBV2 to TRBJ2-7; a possible D gene is TRBD2 (7 bases). V dropped 2 bases and J dropped 12 bases, with 14 bases sitting between them. Germline-derived CDR1 and CDR2 are SNHLY and FYNNEI. The CDR3 loop spans 12 amino acids. The full variable domain, its missing parts supplied by reference TRBV2 and TRBJ2-7, is EPEVTQTPSHQVTQMGQEVILRCVPISNHLYFYWYRQILGQKVEFLVSFYNNEISEKSEIFDDQFSVERPDGSNFTLKIRSTKLEDSAMYFCASSETGGGAYFGPGTRLTVT.

This chain joins TRBV7-9 and TRBJ1-2, with unresolved D. The V gene's germline CDR1 is SEHNR and CDR2 FQNEAQ (reference sequence). The CDR3 is 12 amino acids. The germline V and J ends were trimmed by 0 bases and 5 bases, with 4 bases remaining between them. The CDR3 is CASSLAPYGYTF. CDR3 in DNA: TGTGCCAGCAGCTTAGCCCCGTATGGCTACACCTTC.

This clone is a singleton in its sample. This chain uses TRBV27 with TRBJ2-4; 8 positions agree with TRBD1. In germline, CDR1 is MNHEY, CDR2 SMNVEV (reference sequence). This CDR3 is 13 amino acids long. Trimming at V came to 6 bases and at J to 6 bases, leaving 4 bases not matched to a gene. CDR3 DNA sequence: TGTGCCAGCAGACCCGGACAGGGAAACATTCAGTACTTC. Protein: CASRPGQGNIQYF.

The CDR3 region is CASSLEPGGSVLAEQFF. The CDR3 DNA reads as TGCGCCAGCAGCTTGGAGCCCGGCGGGAGCGTCCTCGCTGAGCAGTTCTTC. J is TRBJ2-1 and V is TRBV5-1, with 7 bases aligning to TRBD2. Germline V lookup: CDR1 SGHRS, CDR2 YFSETQ. With 0 bases clipped from V and 9 bases from J, the junction kept 15 bases outside the gene matches. The CDR3 extends over 17 amino acids.

In this sample, this clone turned up once. V and J are TRBV7-8 and TRBJ1-1, with D perhaps TRBD1 (6 bases). The CDR3 extends over 16 amino acids. Germline V gene data show CDR1 as SGHVS and CDR2 as FQNEAQ. V lost 0 bases, J lost 6 bases, and 17 bases lay in between. CDR3 region: CASSLAHGRGASEAFF. CDR3 DNA sequence: TGTGCCAGCAGCTTAGCCCACGGTCGGGGGGCATCTGAAGCTTTCTTT.

The CDR3 DNA reads as TGCGCCAGCAGCTTCGGGGGTGGAAACACCATATATTTT. It yields the protein CASSFGGGNTIYF. The chain has TRBV5-1 and TRBJ1-3, with a tentative D call TRBD1 (5 bases). Germline lookup yields CDR1 SGHRS and CDR2 YFSETQ. The length of the CDR3 is 13 residues. V lost 2 bases and J 3 bases, leaving 6 bases between the germline ends.

The chain employs TRBV19 and TRBJ1-1; D possibly corresponds to TRBD1 (5 bases). V was shortened by 6 bases and J by 8 bases, with 19 bases between the two germline ends. The germline CDR1 and CDR2 sequences are LNHDA and SQIVND (reference sequence). CDR3 size: 14 residues. The CDR3 loop is CASSRRGFGGEAFF. The CDR3 DNA is TGTGCCAGTAGCCGCCGGGGGTTTGGGGGAGAAGCTTTCTTT.

The rearrangement joins TRBV4-3 to TRBJ2-1; tentatively, D is TRBD1 (6 bases). Looked up from germline, CDR1 is LGHNA and CDR2 is YSLEER. The CDR3 is 17 amino acids. V lost 2 bases, J lost 5 bases, and 19 bases lay in between. The CDR3 sequence is CASSQTSTGGVDNEQFF. CDR3 nucleotide sequence: TGCGCCAGCAGCCAAACCTCGACAGGCGGAGTTGACAATGAGCAGTTCTTC.

The V and J genes are TRBV7-2 and TRBJ1-2; D may be TRBD1 (5 bases). This CDR3 spans 15 amino acids. Germline V gene sequence: CDR1 SGHTA, CDR2 FQGNSA. Trimming left V 5 bases short and J 6 bases short, with 19 bases between. CDR3 protein: CASSPRGGGWDGYTF. As DNA, the CDR3 is TGTGCCAGCAGCCCACGAGGTGGGGGGTGGGATGGCTACACCTTC.

The chain employs TRBV6-5 and TRBJ1-1; D uncertain. The CDR3 is made up of 13 amino acids. Germline V lookup: CDR1 MNHEY, CDR2 SVGAGI. The V gene lost 0 bases and the J gene lost 5 bases, with 7 bases spanning the gap. Here the CDR3 DNA reads TGTGCCAGCAGTTACTCGCAGGAGACTGAAGCTTTCTTT. This encodes CASSYSQETEAFF.

The V and J genes are TRBV7-9 and TRBJ1-5; possible D gene TRBD1, 5 bases. Germline V gene sequence: CDR1 SEHNR, CDR2 FQNEAQ (reference sequence). The CDR3 loop spans 15 amino acids. Trimming pared 0 bases from V and 4 bases from J, leaving 10 bases between. CDR3 amino acids: CASSLAGGGNQPQHF. The CDR3, as DNA: TGTGCCAGCAGCTTAGCGGGGGGTGGAAATCAGCCCCAGCATTTT.

The chain carries TRBV29-1 and TRBJ1-1; D unresolved. Germline assignment: CDR1 SQVTM and CDR2 ANQGSEA. V was cut by 6 bases and J by 1 base, with 18 bases left in between. The CDR3 has 15 residues. The CDR3 bases are TGCAGCGTCCCCAGTGGTCCGCAACCGAACACTGAAGCTTTCTTT. This gives the protein CSVPSGPQPNTEAFF.

The V call is TRBV7-3, the J call TRBJ1-6; no reliable D call. This CDR3 has 14 residues. Germline loops: CDR1 SGHTA, CDR2 FQGTGA. The V and J ends lost 2 bases and 8 bases respectively, with 10 bases between them. The CDR3 region is CASSLLAGDSPLHF. The CDR3 DNA reads as TGTGCCAGCAGCTTATTAGCCGGGGATTCACCCCTCCACTTT.

This chain uses TRBV6-2 or TRBV6-3 with TRBJ1-2; 8 nucleotides agree with TRBD1. Trimming at V came to 5 bases and at J to 8 bases, leaving 7 bases not matched to a gene. Germline CDR1 is MNHEY and CDR2 is SVGEGT. This CDR3 contains 13 residues. The CDR3 nucleotides are TGTGCCAGCAGTGGGGGGACAGGATGGGGCTACACCTTC. It codes for CASSGGTGWGYTF.

The J gene is TRBJ1-3, the V gene TRBV3-1 (or the pseudogene TRBV3-2); 7 bases are a match to TRBD1. Per germline, CDR1 LGHDT and CDR2 YNNKEL (reference sequence). The CDR3 extends over 16 amino acids. V lost 1 base to trimming and J lost 3 bases; unmatched junction nucleotides: 6. The CDR3 protein is CASSQVTRGFGNTIYF. DNA for the CDR3: TGTGCCAGCAGCCAAGTGACCAGGGGGTTTGGAAACACCATATATTTT.